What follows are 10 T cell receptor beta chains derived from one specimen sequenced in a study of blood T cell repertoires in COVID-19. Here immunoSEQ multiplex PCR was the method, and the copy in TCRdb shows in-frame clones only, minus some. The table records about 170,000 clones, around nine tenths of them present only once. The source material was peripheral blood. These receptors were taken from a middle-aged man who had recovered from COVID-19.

The CDR3 loop is CASSYSHLGGQGAYNEQFF. The CDR3 DNA follows: TGTGCCAGCAGTTACTCTCACCTGGGGGGACAGGGGGCGTACAATGAGCAGTTCTTC. The J gene is TRBJ2-1, the V gene TRBV6-2 or TRBV6-3; TRBD1 aligns across 12 bases. Germline V gene data show CDR1 as MNHEY and CDR2 as SVGEGT. V lost 0 bases and J lost 4; bases outside the gene matches: 10. The CDR3 runs to 19 residues.

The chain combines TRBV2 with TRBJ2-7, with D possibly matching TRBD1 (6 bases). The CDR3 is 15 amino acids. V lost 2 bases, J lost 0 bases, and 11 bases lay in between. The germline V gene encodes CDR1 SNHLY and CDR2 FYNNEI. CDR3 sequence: CASSEPGQTSYEQYF. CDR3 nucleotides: TGTGCCAGCAGTGAACCTGGACAGACCTCCTACGAGCAGTACTTC. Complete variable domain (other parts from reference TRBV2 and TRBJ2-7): EPEVTQTPSHQVTQMGQEVILRCVPISNHLYFYWYRQILGQKVEFLVSFYNNEISEKSEIFDDQFSVERPDGSNFTLKIRSTKLEDSAMYFCASSEPGQTSYEQYFGPGTRLTVT.

In DNA, the CDR3 is TGCAGCGTTGACAACTCAACTAACTATGGCTACACCTTC. Its translation: CSVDNSTNYGYTF. This chain uses TRBV29-1 with TRBJ1-2; unclear D gene. Germline assignment: CDR1 SQVTM and CDR2 ANQGSEA. Trimming shortened V by 3 bases and J by 0 bases, and 8 bases separated the two germline ends. The CDR3 runs to 13 residues. Looking up the rest from reference TRBV29-1 and TRBJ1-2 gives the full variable domain: SAVISQKPSRDICQRGTSLTIQCQVDSQVTMMFWYRQQPGQSLTLIATANQGSEATYESGFVIDKFPISRPNLTFSTLTVSNMSPEDSSIYLCSVDNSTNYGYTFGSGTRLTVV.

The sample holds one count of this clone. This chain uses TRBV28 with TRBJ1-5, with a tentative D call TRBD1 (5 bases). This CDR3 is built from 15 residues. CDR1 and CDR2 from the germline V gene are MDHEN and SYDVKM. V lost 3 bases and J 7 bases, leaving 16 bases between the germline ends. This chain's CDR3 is CASSFLGEGRQPQHF. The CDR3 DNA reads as TGTGCCAGCAGTTTCCTCGGGGAGGGGAGGCAGCCCCAGCATTTT.

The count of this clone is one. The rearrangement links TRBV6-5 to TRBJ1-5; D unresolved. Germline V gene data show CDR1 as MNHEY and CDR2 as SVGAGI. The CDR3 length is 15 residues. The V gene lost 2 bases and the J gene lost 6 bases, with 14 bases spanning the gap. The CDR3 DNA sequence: TGTGCCAGCAGTTACGGCGGGGATGCGGGTCAGCCCCAGCATTTT. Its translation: CASSYGGDAGQPQHF.

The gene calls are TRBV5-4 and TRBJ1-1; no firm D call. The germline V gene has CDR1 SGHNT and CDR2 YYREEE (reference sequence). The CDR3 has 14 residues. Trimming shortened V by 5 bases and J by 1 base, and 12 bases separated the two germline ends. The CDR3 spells CASRTGIENTEAFF. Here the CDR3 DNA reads TGTGCCAGCAGGACCGGGATCGAGAACACTGAAGCTTTCTTT.

Here the CDR3 reads CASSQYDRGPGEAFF. Here the CDR3 DNA reads TGTGCCAGCAGCCAATATGACAGGGGGCCAGGGGAAGCTTTCTTT. The chain has TRBV3-1 (or the pseudogene TRBV3-2) and TRBJ1-1, with 10 bases identical to TRBD1. The germline V gene has CDR1 LGHDT and CDR2 YNNKEL (reference sequence). The length of the CDR3 is 15 residues. Trimming took 2 bases from V and 8 from J; bases not matched to a gene: 8.

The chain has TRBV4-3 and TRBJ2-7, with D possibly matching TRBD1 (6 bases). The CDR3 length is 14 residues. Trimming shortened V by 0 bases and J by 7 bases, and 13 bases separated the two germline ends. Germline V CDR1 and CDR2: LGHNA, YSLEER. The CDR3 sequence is CASSQDSGVGEQYF. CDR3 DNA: TGCGCCAGCAGCCAAGATTCAGGGGTGGGGGAGCAGTACTTC.

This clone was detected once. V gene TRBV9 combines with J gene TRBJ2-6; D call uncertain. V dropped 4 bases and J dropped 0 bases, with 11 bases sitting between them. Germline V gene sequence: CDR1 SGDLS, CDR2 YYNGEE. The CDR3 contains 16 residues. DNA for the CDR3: TGTGCCAGCAGCTTCCCCAGTTCCTCTGGGGCCAACGTCCTGACTTTC. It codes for CASSFPSSSGANVLTF.

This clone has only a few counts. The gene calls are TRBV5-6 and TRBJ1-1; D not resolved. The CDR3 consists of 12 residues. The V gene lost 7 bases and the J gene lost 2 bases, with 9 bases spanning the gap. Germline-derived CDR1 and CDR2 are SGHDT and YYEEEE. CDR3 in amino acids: CASGYSNTEAFF. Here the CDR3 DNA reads TGTGCCAGCGGCTACAGTAACACTGAAGCTTTCTTT.